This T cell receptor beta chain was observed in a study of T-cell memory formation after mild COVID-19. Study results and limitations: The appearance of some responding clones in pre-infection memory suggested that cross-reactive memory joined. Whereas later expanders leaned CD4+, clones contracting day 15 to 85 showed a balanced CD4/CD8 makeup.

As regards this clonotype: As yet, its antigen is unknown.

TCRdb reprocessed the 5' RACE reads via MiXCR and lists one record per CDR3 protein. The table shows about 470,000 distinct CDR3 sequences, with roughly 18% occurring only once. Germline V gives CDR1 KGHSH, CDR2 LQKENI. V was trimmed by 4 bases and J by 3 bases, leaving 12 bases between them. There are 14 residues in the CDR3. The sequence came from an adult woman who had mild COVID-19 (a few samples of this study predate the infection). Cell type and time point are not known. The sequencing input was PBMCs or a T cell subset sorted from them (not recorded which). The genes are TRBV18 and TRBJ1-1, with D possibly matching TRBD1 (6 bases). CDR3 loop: CASSRGGGDTEAFF. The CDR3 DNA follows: TGTGCCAGCTCACGTGGAGGGGGGGACACTGAAGCTTTCTTT.